This TCR beta chain was sequenced for a study of OX40 agonist ivuxolimab in advanced cancers. Whole-study results and caveats: People who partly responded at 0.1-3.0 mg/kg had some of the least clonal expansion seen.

Details on this clone: Its target is unknown.

The assay was immunoSEQ multiplex PCR, and TCRdb's table has in-frame clones only and misses some. The profile shows about 70,000 clones, roughly 88% of them singletons. V was pared by 4 bases and J by 0 bases, with 17 bases between. The germline V gene has CDR1 SGHRS and CDR2 YFSETQ. The CDR3 totals 17 residues. It was autoimmune disease history or systemic immunosuppression that excluded patients. This specimen consisted of CD4+ or CD8+ T cells sorted from blood, obtained in a trial of the OX40 agonist ivuxolimab. The chain links TRBV5-1 to TRBJ2-1; D not certain. The source is an adult with an advanced solid tumor such as melanoma, head and neck, liver or kidney cancer. The CDR3 loop reads CASSPQTTPISYNEQFF. For the CDR3, the DNA is TGCGCCAGCAGCCCGCAAACGACACCGATCTCCTACAATGAGCAGTTCTTC. Using reference TRBV5-1 and TRBJ2-1 for the parts outside the CDR3, the full variable domain is KAGVTQTPRYLIKTRGQQVTLSCSPISGHRSVSWYQQTPGQGLQFLFEYFSETQRNKGNFPGRFSGRQFSNSRSEMNVSTLELGDSALYLCASSPQTTPISYNEQFFGPGTRLTVL.